The TCR beta chain described here comes from a study of blood T cell repertoires in COVID-19. Study background: Samples came from the United States, Italy and Spain, spanning acute and convalescent COVID-19.

Seattle's cohort entered during active infection and was followed longitudinally. Using immunoSEQ multiplex PCR, the repertoire was profiled, and TCRdb retains in-frame clones only, with some absent. Here the sample spans more than 300,000 clones, over 75% being singletons. V gave up 2 bases and J gave up 6 bases, with 11 bases separating them. Germline assignment: CDR1 GTSNPN and CDR2 SVGIG (reference sequence). The CDR3 runs 13 residues. V and J are TRBV30 and TRBJ1-5; a weak D match, TRBD1 (6 bases). The sequencing input was peripheral blood. The receptor's source is a woman in her twenties or thirties with COVID-19, enrolled during active disease. This CDR3 is CAWSHRAAQPQHF. The CDR3 DNA sequence: TGTGCCTGGAGTCACAGGGCAGCTCAGCCCCAGCATTTT.